This T cell receptor beta chain was recovered during a study of shared clonotypes between healthy human individuals. Study-level background: Donors, aged 18 to 49, were a couple of women and a few men.

The study's findings and limits: A generally larger estimated richness was seen in naive subsets than in memory subsets.

As handled by the study authors: Junction-only sequences without quality scores were provided by ImmunoSEQ, so filtering was different. Assay: immunoSEQ multiplex PCR; the TCRdb copy retains only in-frame clones and omits some. V, J and clone size are taken as reported in that table, and D and trimming were inferred from the DNA itself. Among some 2,000,000 clones listed, around 95% were seen once. V lost 8 bases and J 11 bases, leaving 21 bases between the germline ends. The CDR3 is made up of 12 amino acids. Germline values: CDR1 GTSNPN, CDR2 SVGIG (reference sequence). Comments on this clone: The antigen is not known.

The source material was naive CD4+ T cells sorted from blood. Sample subset: CD45RA+ positively selected. This clonotype was sampled from a man aged 18-30 years in good health. The rearrangement joins TRBV30 to TRBJ1-1; D ambiguous. The CDR3: CAHDQSLAEAFF. As DNA, the CDR3 is TGTGCCCATGACCAAAGTTTGGCCGAGGCTTTCTTT.